The source of this TCR beta chain is a study of post-analysis software for immune sequencing data. The overall study: Some patients lacked subtype; others had relapsing-remitting, secondary progressive or progressive-relapsing disease.

Presence of unique molecular identifiers characterized the TCR beta cDNA libraries. Yield was some 540,000 cDNA molecules from approximately 0.91 to 9.4 million T cells. MiXCR was run by TCRdb on the PCR reads, yielding one entry per CDR3 protein. Of 600,000 to 700,000 distinct CDR3 sequences listed, 59% are singletons. This CDR3 is built from 16 residues. Study-wide results and limits: Controls had lower frequencies than patients of five TRBV segments, which included TRBV5-6, TRBV5-1 and TRBV20-1. The F measure placed samples prepared in the same batch into strongly shared clusters. There was significantly lower normalized Chao1 diversity in multiple sclerosis patients than in controls.

About this clonotype: Its antigen is unknown.

This clonotype was obtained from a girl aged 2 to 10 with multiple sclerosis. Sequenced: blood. The chain couples TRBV21-1 to TRBJ1-2. TRBV21-1 is assigned pseudogene status. Here the CDR3 reads CASSKERRAPNYGYTF. The DNA for the CDR3 is TGTGCCAGCAGCAAAGAACGAAGGGCCCCTAACTATGGCTACACCTTC.